This T cell receptor (beta chain) stems from a study of a mutant IDH1 vaccine in newly diagnosed glioma. Overall study context: Vaccination was launched 4-6 weeks after radiotherapy alone, or with temozolomide cycles. Visit V13 took place at week 47, and visit V12 happened at week 35. Regarding the study as a whole: Pseudoprogression seemingly bore no relation to changes in top peripheral T cell clonotypes. Of the patients, 85% to 95% had vaccine-induced immune responses.

TCRdb's copy holds only in-frame clones and misses some; the assay was immunoSEQ multiplex PCR. The sample contains about 56,000 clones, 86% of which appear only once. Time point denoted: week 35, safety follow-up. Topical imiquimod accompanied each vaccine dose, which consisted of 300 ug of mutant IDH1 20-mer peptide. Concerning this clone: The antigen is undetermined.

Germline CDR1 KGHSH, CDR2 LQKENI. This CDR3 spans 14 amino acids. Trimming took 3 bases from V and 1 from J, leaving 9 bases between them. This receptor was identified in a man between 35 and 55 years old with glioma. The chain employs TRBV18 and TRBJ1-1; D not certain. Sequencing was performed on PBMCs, taken from a glioma patient whose treatment included an IDH1 peptide vaccine. This CDR3 is CASSPAVENTEAFF. The CDR3 DNA reads as TGTGCCAGCTCACCGGCCGTAGAGAACACTGAAGCTTTCTTT.